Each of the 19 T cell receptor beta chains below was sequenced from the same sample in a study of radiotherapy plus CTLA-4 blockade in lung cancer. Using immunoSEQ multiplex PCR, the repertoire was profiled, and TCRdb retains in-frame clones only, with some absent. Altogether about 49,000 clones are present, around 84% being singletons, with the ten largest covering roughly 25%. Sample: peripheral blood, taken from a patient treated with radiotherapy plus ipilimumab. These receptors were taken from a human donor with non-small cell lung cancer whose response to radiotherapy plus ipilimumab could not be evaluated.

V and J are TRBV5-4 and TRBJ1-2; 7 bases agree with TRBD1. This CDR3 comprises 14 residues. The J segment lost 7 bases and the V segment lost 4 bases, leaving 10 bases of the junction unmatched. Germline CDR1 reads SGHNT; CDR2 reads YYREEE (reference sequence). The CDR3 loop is CASSLQGNWSGYTF. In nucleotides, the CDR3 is TGTGCCAGCAGCCTACAGGGGAATTGGAGTGGCTACACCTTC.

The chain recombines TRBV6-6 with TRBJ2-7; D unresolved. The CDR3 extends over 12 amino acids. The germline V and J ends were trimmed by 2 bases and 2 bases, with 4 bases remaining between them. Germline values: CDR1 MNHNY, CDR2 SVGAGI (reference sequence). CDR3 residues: CASSYEAYEQYF. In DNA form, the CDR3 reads TGTGCCAGCAGTTACGAGGCCTACGAGCAGTACTTC.

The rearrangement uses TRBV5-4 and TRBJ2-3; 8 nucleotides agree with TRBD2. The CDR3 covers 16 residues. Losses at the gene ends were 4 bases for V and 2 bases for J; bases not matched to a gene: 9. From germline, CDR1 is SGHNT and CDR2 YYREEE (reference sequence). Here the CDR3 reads CASSPGGRDFTDTQYF. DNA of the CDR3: TGTGCCAGCAGCCCGGGGGGGCGGGACTTCACAGATACGCAGTATTTT.

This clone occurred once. The DNA for the CDR3 is TGTGCCAGCAGTCCGGACAGGGAATATGGAAACACCATATATTTT. Its protein product is CASSPDREYGNTIYF. V is TRBV27 and J is TRBJ1-3; 8 nucleotides match TRBD1. Germline trimming cut 5 bases from V and 3 bases from J; bases unmatched to any gene: 6. The CDR3 length is 15 residues. Germline assignment: CDR1 MNHEY and CDR2 SMNVEV (reference sequence).

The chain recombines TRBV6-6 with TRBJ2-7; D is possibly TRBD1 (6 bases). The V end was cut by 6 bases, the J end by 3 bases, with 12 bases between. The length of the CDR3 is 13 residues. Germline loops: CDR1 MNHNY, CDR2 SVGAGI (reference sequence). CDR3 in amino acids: CASSRGQYYEQYF. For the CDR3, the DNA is TGTGCCAGCAGCCGTGGACAGTACTACGAGCAGTACTTC.

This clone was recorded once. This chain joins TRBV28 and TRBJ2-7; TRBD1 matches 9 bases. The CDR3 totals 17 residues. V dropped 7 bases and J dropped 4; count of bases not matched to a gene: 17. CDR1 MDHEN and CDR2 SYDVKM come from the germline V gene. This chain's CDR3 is CASKSQHPGQGTYEQYF. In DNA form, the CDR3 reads TGTGCCAGCAAAAGTCAGCACCCGGGACAGGGAACTTACGAGCAGTACTTC.

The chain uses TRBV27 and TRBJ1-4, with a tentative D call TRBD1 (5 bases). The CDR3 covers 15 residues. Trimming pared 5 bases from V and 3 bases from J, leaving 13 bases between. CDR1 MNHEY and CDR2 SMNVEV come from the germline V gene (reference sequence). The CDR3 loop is CASSATGRANEKLFF. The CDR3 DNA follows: TGTGCCAGCAGTGCCACAGGACGGGCTAATGAAAAACTGTTTTTT.

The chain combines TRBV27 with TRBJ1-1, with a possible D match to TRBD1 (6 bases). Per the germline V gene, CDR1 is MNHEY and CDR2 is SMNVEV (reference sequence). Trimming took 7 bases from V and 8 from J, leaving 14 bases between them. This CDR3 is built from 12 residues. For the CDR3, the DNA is TGTGCCAGCACCTCGCGGACAGCCGAAGCTTTCTTT. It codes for CASTSRTAEAFF.

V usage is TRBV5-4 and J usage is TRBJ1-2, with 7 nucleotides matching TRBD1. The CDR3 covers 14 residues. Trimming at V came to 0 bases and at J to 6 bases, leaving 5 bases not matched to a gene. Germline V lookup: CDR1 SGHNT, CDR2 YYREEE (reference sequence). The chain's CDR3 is CASSLDRGLNGYTF. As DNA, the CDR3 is TGTGCCAGCAGCTTGGACAGGGGTCTGAATGGCTACACCTTC. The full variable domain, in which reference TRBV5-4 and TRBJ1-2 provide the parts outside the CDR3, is ETGVTQSPTHLIKTRGQQVTLRCSSQSGHNTVSWYQQALGQGPQFIFQYYREEENGRGNFPPRFSGLQFPNYSSELNVNALELDDSALYLCASSLDRGLNGYTFGSGTRLTVV.

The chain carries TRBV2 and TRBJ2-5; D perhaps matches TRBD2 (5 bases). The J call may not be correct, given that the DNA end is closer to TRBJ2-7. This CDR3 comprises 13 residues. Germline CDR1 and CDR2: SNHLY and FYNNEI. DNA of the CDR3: TGTGCCAGCAGTGACAGCGGTCCCTACGAGCAGTACTTC. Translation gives CASSDSGPYEQYF.

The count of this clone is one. This CDR3 is CASGGSLSYGYTF. The CDR3, as DNA: TGTGCCAGCGGCGGATCCCTATCCTATGGCTACACCTTC. The gene calls are TRBV6-5 and TRBJ1-2; D not resolved. V lost 8 bases and J lost 4, with 14 bases in between. CDR1 is MNHEY and CDR2 is SVGAGI in the germline V gene. The CDR3 totals 13 residues.

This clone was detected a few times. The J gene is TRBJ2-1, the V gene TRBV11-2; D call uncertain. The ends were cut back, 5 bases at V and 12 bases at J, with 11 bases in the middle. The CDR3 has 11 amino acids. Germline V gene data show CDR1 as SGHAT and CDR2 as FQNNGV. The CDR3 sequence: CASSKTQWQFF. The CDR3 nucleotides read TGTGCCAGCAGCAAGACACAGTGGCAGTTCTTC.

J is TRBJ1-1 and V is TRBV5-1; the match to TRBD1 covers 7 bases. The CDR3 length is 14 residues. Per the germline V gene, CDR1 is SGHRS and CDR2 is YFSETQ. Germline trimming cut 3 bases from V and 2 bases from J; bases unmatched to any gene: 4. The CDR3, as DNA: TGCGCCAGCAGCTCACAGGGGTACAACACTGAAGCTTTCTTT. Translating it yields CASSSQGYNTEAFF. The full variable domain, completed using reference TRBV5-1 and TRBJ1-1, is KAGVTQTPRYLIKTRGQQVTLSCSPISGHRSVSWYQQTPGQGLQFLFEYFSETQRNKGNFPGRFSGRQFSNSRSEMNVSTLELGDSALYLCASSSQGYNTEAFFGQGTRLTVV.

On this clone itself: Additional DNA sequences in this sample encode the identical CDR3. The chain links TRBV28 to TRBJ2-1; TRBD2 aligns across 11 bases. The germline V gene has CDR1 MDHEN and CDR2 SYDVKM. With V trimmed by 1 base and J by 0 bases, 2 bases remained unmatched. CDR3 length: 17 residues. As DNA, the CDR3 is TGTGCCAGCAGTTTATCGACTAGCGGGGCCTCCTACAATGAGCAGTTCTTC. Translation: CASSLSTSGASYNEQFF.

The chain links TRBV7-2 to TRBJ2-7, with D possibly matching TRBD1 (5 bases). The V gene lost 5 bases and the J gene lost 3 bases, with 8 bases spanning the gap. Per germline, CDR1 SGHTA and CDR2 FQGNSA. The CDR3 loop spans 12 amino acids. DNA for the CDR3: TGTGCCAGCAGCGCCACAGGCTACGAGCAGTACTTC. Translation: CASSATGYEQYF.

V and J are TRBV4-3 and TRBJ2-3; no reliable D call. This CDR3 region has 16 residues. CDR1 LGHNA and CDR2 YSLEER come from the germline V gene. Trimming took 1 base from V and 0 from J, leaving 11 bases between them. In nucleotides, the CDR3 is TGCGCCAGCAGCCAAGGACGCGGTTTCAGCACAGATACGCAGTATTTT. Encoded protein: CASSQGRGFSTDTQYF.

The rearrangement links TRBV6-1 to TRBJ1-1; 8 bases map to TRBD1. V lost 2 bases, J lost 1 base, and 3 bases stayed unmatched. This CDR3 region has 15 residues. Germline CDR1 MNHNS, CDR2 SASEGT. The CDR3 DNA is TGTGCCAGCAGTGAACTAGGGACAGGGAACACTGAAGCTTTCTTT. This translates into CASSELGTGNTEAFF.

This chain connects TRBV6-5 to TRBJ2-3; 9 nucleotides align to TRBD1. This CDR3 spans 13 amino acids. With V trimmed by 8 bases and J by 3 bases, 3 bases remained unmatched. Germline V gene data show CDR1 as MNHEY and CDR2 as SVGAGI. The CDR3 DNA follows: TGTGCCAGCGGACAGGGGAGTACAGATACGCAGTATTTT. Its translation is CASGQGSTDTQYF.

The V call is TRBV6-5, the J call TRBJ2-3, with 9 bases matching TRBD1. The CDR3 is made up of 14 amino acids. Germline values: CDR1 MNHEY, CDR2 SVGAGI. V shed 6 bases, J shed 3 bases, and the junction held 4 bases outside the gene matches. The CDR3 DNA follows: TGTGCCAGCAGACAGGGGGCCCGGACAGATACGCAGTATTTT. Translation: CASRQGARTDTQYF.